This passage covers 14 T cell receptor beta chains from one sample sequenced in a study of cytomegalovirus exposure and HLA in healthy donors. Vbeta (60) and Jbeta (13) primers were used in the PCR. Only in-frame clones appear in the TCRdb table, and some are missing; sequencing was by immunoSEQ multiplex PCR. The table lists about 94,000 clones, approximately 80% of them singletons, with around 10% in the top ten. The sequenced material came from PBMCs. Receptors were obtained from a human donor in good health.

This chain connects TRBV4-3 to TRBJ2-3, with TRBD1 matching 7 bases. The germline gives CDR1 LGHNA, CDR2 YSLEER. This CDR3 region has 15 residues. V lost 3 bases to trimming and J lost 3 bases; unmatched junction nucleotides: 6. In nucleotides, the CDR3 is TGCGCCAGCAGCCAGGGACAGAGTAGGACAGATACGCAGTATTTT. Translation: CASSQGQSRTDTQYF.

The chain links TRBV19 to TRBJ1-5, with 9 bases aligning to TRBD1. Unmatched junction bases numbered 1, after V lost 4 bases and J lost 6 bases. CDR1 and CDR2 from the germline V gene are LNHDA and SQIVND (reference sequence). The CDR3 contains 13 residues. The CDR3 sequence is CASSRQGGQPQHF. The CDR3 nucleotides are TGTGCCAGTAGTAGACAGGGGGGTCAGCCCCAGCATTTT.

This sequence joins TRBV5-1 and TRBJ2-7, with 8 bases aligning to TRBD1. Germline loops: CDR1 SGHRS, CDR2 YFSETQ. The CDR3 runs 12 residues. V lost 7 bases and J lost 3; bases outside the gene matches: 3. CDR3 in amino acids: CASGTGGYEQYF. As DNA, the CDR3 is TGCGCCAGCGGGACAGGAGGCTACGAGCAGTACTTC.

The chain links TRBV5-1 to TRBJ2-6; 7 nucleotides match TRBD2. The CDR3 loop spans 16 amino acids. With 2 bases clipped from V and 1 base from J, the junction kept 3 bases outside the gene matches. The germline CDR1 and CDR2 sequences are SGHRS and YFSETQ. CDR3 nucleotides: TGCGCCAGCAGCTTTACAGCGGGATCTGGGGCCAACGTCCTGACTTTC. Translating it yields CASSFTAGSGANVLTF.

J is TRBJ1-1 and V is TRBV12-5; D is ambiguous. Trimming stripped 7 bases from V and 1 base from J, with 4 bases between. There are 11 residues in the CDR3. Germline V gives CDR1 LGHNT, CDR2 FRNRAP. CDR3 coding DNA: TGTGCTAGTGCTCCGAACACTGAAGCTTTCTTT. Translated, it gives CASAPNTEAFF. The whole variable domain, remainder taken from reference TRBV12-5 and TRBJ1-1, is DARVTQTPRHKVTEMGQEVTMRCQPILGHNTVFWYRQTMMQGLELLAYFRNRAPLDDSGMPKDRFSAEMPDATLATLKIQPSEPRDSAVYFCASAPNTEAFFGQGTRLTVV.

The chain links TRBV5-1 to TRBJ2-3, with 7 bases aligning to TRBD2. The CDR3 loop spans 16 amino acids. CDR1 and CDR2 (germline): SGHRS, YFSETQ. J was trimmed by 1 base and V by 4 bases; bases with no gene match: 9. The CDR3 is CASSLSGTTRTDTQYF. The CDR3 nucleotides are TGCGCCAGCAGCCTTTCCGGGACTACCCGCACAGATACGCAGTATTTT.

This clone was detected a few times. This chain connects TRBV6-5 to TRBJ1-2; possible D gene TRBD1, 6 bases. The V gene's germline CDR1 is MNHEY and CDR2 SVGAGI. The CDR3 totals 13 residues. Trimming cost V 5 bases and J 4 bases, with 11 bases left between them. The CDR3 DNA reads TGTGCCAGCAGTACTGGACAGATCTATGGCTACACCTTC. Protein product: CASSTGQIYGYTF.

Worth noting for this clone: Mismatch with germline at one junction end may stem from a read error. The CDR3 DNA sequence: TGTGCTAGCAGCCAGGGACAGCAATACGAGCAGTACTTC. It codes for CASSQGQQYEQYF. The chain combines TRBV7-7 with TRBJ2-7; TRBD1 matches at 7 bases. The CDR3 has 13 amino acids. The germline CDR1 and CDR2 sequences are SSHAT and FNYEAQ (reference sequence).

This chain uses TRBV2 with TRBJ2-6; unclear D gene. The CDR3 has 15 residues. V was shortened by 6 bases and J by 0 bases, with 9 bases between the two germline ends. Germline loops: CDR1 SNHLY, CDR2 FYNNEI. CDR3 sequence reads: CASSPDSSGANVLTF. Here the CDR3 DNA reads TGTGCCAGCAGCCCTGACTCCTCTGGGGCCAACGTCCTGACTTTC.

This chain connects TRBV9 to TRBJ2-7; 8 bases fit TRBD2. The V and J ends lost 4 bases and 2 bases, in that order; junction bases with no gene match: 8. Germline CDR1 and CDR2: SGDLS and YYNGEE. This CDR3 contains 15 residues. CDR3 loop: CASSPRTGGAYEQYF. CDR3 bases: TGTGCCAGCAGCCCACGGACCGGGGGGGCCTACGAGCAGTACTTC.

This chain links TRBV14 with TRBJ2-1, with 9 positions matching TRBD1. This CDR3 is built from 16 residues. Germline CDR1 SGHDN, CDR2 FVKESK. V shed 4 bases, J shed 4 bases, and the junction held 8 bases outside the gene matches. CDR3 in DNA: TGTGCCAGCAGCCGTCTCGGGACAGGGCCTTACAATGAGCAGTTCTTC. The encoded protein is CASSRLGTGPYNEQFF.

This sequence joins TRBV10-3 and TRBJ2-7; 9 nucleotides agree with TRBD1. Germline assignment: CDR1 ENHRY and CDR2 SYGVKD. Trimming cost V 3 bases and J 7 bases; bases outside gene matches: 13. CDR3 length: 16 residues. CDR3 amino acids: CAISEPGQGLSGEQYF. CDR3 coding DNA: TGTGCCATCAGTGAACCGGGACAGGGATTATCGGGGGAGCAGTACTTC.

The V and J genes are TRBV28 and TRBJ1-1; TRBD1 is a possible D gene (5 bases). Per the germline V gene, CDR1 is MDHEN and CDR2 is SYDVKM. The ends were cut back, 8 bases at V and 10 bases at J, with 23 bases in the middle. The CDR3 consists of 14 residues. CDR3 residues: CASEMGRVEAGAFF. The CDR3 nucleotides are TGTGCCAGCGAGATGGGCAGGGTCGAAGCGGGAGCTTTCTTT. The whole variable domain, remainder taken from reference TRBV28 and TRBJ1-1, is DVKVTQSSRYLVKRTGEKVFLECVQDMDHENMFWYRQDPGLGLRLIYFSYDVKMKEKGDIPEGYSVSREKKERFSLILESASTNQTSMYLCASEMGRVEAGAFFGQGTRLTVV.

V usage is TRBV1 and J usage is TRBJ1-2. TRBV1 is listed as a pseudogene. The CDR3 has 14 amino acids. CDR3 in amino acids: CTSSQVKGGHGYTF. The CDR3 DNA follows: TGCACCAGCAGCCAAGTAAAAGGAGGGCATGGCTACACCTTC.